This T cell receptor (beta chain) was identified during a study of T-cell reconstitution after alpha-beta-depleted transplantation in children. Study-wide findings and caveats: The authors attributed T-cell counts and diversity one year after transplant mostly to newly produced T cells.

Unique molecular identifiers were built into the TCRbeta library. TCRdb reanalysed the PCR reads using MiXCR and keeps one entry per CDR3 protein. There are about 980,000 distinct CDR3 sequences in the sample; around 30% occur only once, and 28% lies in the top ten. Looked up from germline, CDR1 is MDHEN and CDR2 is SYDVKM. The CDR3 runs 16 residues. Trimming removed 4 bases from V and 1 base from J; junction bases left unmatched: 5. Concerning this clonotype itself: Its specificity is unknown.

This chain joins TRBV28 and TRBJ2-3, with 10 nucleotides matching TRBD2. Material: PBMCs, mostly from graft donor cells, obtained 360 days after TCRalphabeta/CD19-depleted stem cell transplant. This receptor was taken from a boy under two years old who had a stem cell transplant for SCID, so the T cells may come from the graft donor. The CDR3 region is CASSSGTSDRTDTQYF. CDR3 DNA sequence: TGTGCCAGCAGTTCCGGGACTAGCGACCGCACAGATACGCAGTATTTT.